Listed below are T cell receptor beta chains from one sample, sequenced in a study of cytomegalovirus exposure and HLA in healthy donors. Method: immunoSEQ multiplex PCR; TCRdb's copy keeps in-frame clones and lacks some. The table lists about 110,000 clones, 74% of them singletons. What was sequenced was PBMCs. The receptors shown here come from a woman between 35 and 50 years old in good health and CMV-seropositive. CDR3s include the opening cysteine and the closing phenylalanine or tryptophan. A D gene is named only where the DNA matches it firmly. A row's size may be missing; if present it is once, few, many or a size class.

j_gene,len,d_gene,abundance,v_gene,CDR3aa,CDR3nt
TRBJ1-1,12,TRBD1,-,TRBV5-8,CASSFRDRGAFF,TGTGCCAGCAGCTTCCGGGACAGGGGAGCTTTCTTT
TRBJ1-1,12,-,few,TRBV6-6,CASSSTGAEAFF,TGTGCCAGCAGTTCCACAGGCGCTGAAGCTTTCTTT
TRBJ1-1,12,-,-,TRBV29-1,CSATLGDTEAFF,TGCAGCGCGACCCTAGGGGACACTGAAGCTTTCTTT
TRBJ1-6,15,TRBD1,-,TRBV7-2,CASSPDRVSYSPLHF,TGTGCCAGCAGCCCAGACAGGGTATCTTATTCACCCCTCCACTTT
TRBJ1-1,17,-,many,TRBV11-2,CASTPSSGAVSSTEAFF,TGTGCCAGCACCCCTTCCTCAGGGGCCGTTTCTTCCACTGAAGCTTTCTTT
TRBJ2-5,14,TRBD1,-,TRBV7-2,CASSSQTGRETQYF,TGTGCCAGCAGCTCGCAGACAGGGCGGGAGACCCAGTACTTC
TRBJ1-6,15,TRBD1,-,TRBV2,CASLPDRGAHSPLHF,TGTGCCAGCCTACCTGACAGGGGTGCCCATTCACCCCTCCACTTT
TRBJ2-7,16,-,-,TRBV19,CASSGIRGSGSYEQYF,TGTGCCAGTAGTGGAATTCGGGGTTCAGGATCTTACGAGCAGTACTTC
TRBJ1-6,13,-,-,TRBV7-2,CASSSSYNSPLHF,TGTGCCAGCTCGAGCTCCTATAATTCACCCCTCCACTTT
TRBJ2-1,17,-,-,TRBV5-1,CASSLGLTHLRYNEQFF,TGCGCCAGCAGTTTGGGTCTGACTCACCTGCGTTACAATGAGCAGTTCTTC
TRBJ1-5,14,TRBD1,few,TRBV18,CASSRDRGGQPQHF,TGTGCCAGCTCACGCGACAGGGGAGGGCAGCCCCAGCATTTT
TRBJ1-1,16,-,-,TRBV5-4,CASSFTGTHMNTEAFF,TGTGCCAGCAGCTTTACCGGGACACACATGAACACTGAAGCTTTCTTT
TRBJ1-4,15,-,-,TRBV7-9,CASSATGLGNEKLFF,TGTGCCAGCAGCGCCACAGGGTTGGGTAATGAAAAACTGTTTTTT
TRBJ2-5,13,-,-,TRBV5-4,CASSLDKGETQYF,TGTGCCAGCAGCTTGGACAAGGGGGAGACCCAGTACTTC
TRBJ1-1,14,-,-,TRBV11-2,CASSLDGKNTEAFF,TGTGCCAGCAGCTTAGACGGTAAGAACACTGAAGCTTTCTTT
TRBJ2-5,15,-,-,TRBV5-1,CASSLAVRMEETQYF,TGCGCCAGCAGCTTGGCCGTCAGGATGGAAGAGACCCAGTACTTC
TRBJ2-3,14,-,-,TRBV7-2,CATAEGRSTDTQYF,TGTGCCACGGCGGAGGGACGTAGCACAGATACGCAGTATTTT
TRBJ1-1,16,TRBD1,-,TRBV5-1,CASSTSSMTGGTEAFF,TGCGCCAGCAGCACTTCATCGATGACAGGGGGCACTGAAGCTTTCTTT
TRBJ2-3,15,TRBD2,-,TRBV5-1,CASSSLAGGTDTQYF,TGCGCCAGCAGCTCCCTAGCGGGGGGCACAGATACGCAGTATTTT
TRBJ1-2,12,TRBD1,once,TRBV6-5,CASTTGGGGYTF,TGTGCCAGCACGACAGGGGGCGGTGGCTACACCTTC
TRBJ2-3,17,TRBD1,-,TRBV5-4,CASSLDGTGANTDTQYF,TGTGCCAGCAGCTTGGATGGGACAGGGGCTAACACAGATACGCAGTATTTT